Shown below are 9 T cell receptor beta chains from a single sample sequenced in a study of cytotoxic CD8 clonotypes in ibrutinib-treated CLL. The assay was immunoSEQ multiplex PCR, and TCRdb's table has in-frame clones only and misses some. The sample includes approximately 300,000 clones, about 80% of them seen just once. The sample consisted of PBMCs, taken before ibrutinib treatment. The receptors stem from a human donor with chronic lymphocytic leukemia.

This chain uses TRBV4-3 with TRBJ2-7; no clear D gene. CDR3 length: 17 residues. Trimming took 3 bases from V and 2 from J, leaving 20 bases between them. The germline V gene encodes CDR1 LGHNA and CDR2 YSLEER. The CDR3 DNA reads TGCGCCAGCAGCCACCCGAAGACGACGACTGCAGCCTACGAGCAGTACTTC. It encodes CASSHPKTTTAAYEQYF.

The chain uses TRBV18 and TRBJ2-3, with D maybe TRBD2 (5 bases). The CDR3 contains 14 residues. Germline loops: CDR1 KGHSH, CDR2 LQKENI. V gave up 3 bases and J gave up 2 bases, with 9 bases separating them. CDR3 sequence reads: CASSPSVYTDTQYF. The CDR3 region has the DNA TGTGCCAGCTCACCTAGCGTCTACACAGATACGCAGTATTTT.

This rearrangement joins TRBV28 to TRBJ1-5; 10 bases match TRBD1. V shed 3 bases, J shed 1 base, and the junction held 27 bases outside the gene matches. From germline, CDR1 is MDHEN and CDR2 SYDVKM. The CDR3 consists of 24 residues. CDR3 DNA: TGTGCCAGCAGTTTCTTCTCGATTTGGGGACAGGGGCTTTTACGGGGAGGGAGCAATCAGCCCCAGCATTTT. As protein: CASSFFSIWGQGLLRGGSNQPQHF.

This clone was counted a single time. The chain links TRBV6-1 to TRBJ1-3; no firm D call. The CDR3 is 12 residues long. The germline gives CDR1 MNHNS, CDR2 SASEGT. The V end lost 4 bases, the J end lost 4 bases, and 5 bases lay between the germline ends. CDR3 coding DNA: TGTGCCAGCAGTGGTCAGGGAAACACCATATATTTT. Translating gives CASSGQGNTIYF.

The chain carries TRBV7-9 and TRBJ2-7, with TRBD2 identical over 13 bases. V trimming: 5 bases; J trimming: 3 bases; junction bases outside the gene matches: 1. This CDR3 spans 14 amino acids. Germline lookup yields CDR1 SEHNR and CDR2 FQNEAQ (reference sequence). CDR3 sequence reads: CASSGLAGVYEQYF. CDR3 nucleotides: TGTGCCAGCAGCGGACTAGCGGGAGTCTACGAGCAGTACTTC.

This clone was counted only a few times. The chain combines TRBV29-1 with TRBJ2-7, with 12 positions matching TRBD2. Trimming took 5 bases from V and 4 from J; bases not matched to a gene: 3. The CDR3 has 13 residues. CDR1 SQVTM and CDR2 ANQGSEA come from the germline V gene. The CDR3 DNA follows: TGCAGCGTTATACTAGCGGGAGGTTACGAGCAGTACTTC. It encodes CSVILAGGYEQYF.

As DNA, the CDR3 is TGCGCCAGCAGCCAATCACTAGCGGGGGTCAATGAGCAGTTCTTC. Its translation is CASSQSLAGVNEQFF. This chain links TRBV4-3 with TRBJ2-1; TRBD2 matches 11 bases. The CDR3 runs 15 residues. The ends lost 2 bases at V and 6 bases at J; junction bases unmatched: 3. The germline V gene encodes CDR1 LGHNA and CDR2 YSLEER.

This chain joins TRBV9 and TRBJ1-4; D is undetermined. CDR3 length equals 15 residues. V was trimmed by 2 bases and J by 5 bases, leaving 13 bases between them. The germline V gene has CDR1 SGDLS and CDR2 YYNGEE. The CDR3 here is CASSVSPIVNEKLFF. DNA of the CDR3: TGTGCCAGCAGCGTCTCCCCCATCGTGAATGAAAAACTGTTTTTT.

The J gene is TRBJ2-7, the V gene TRBV10-3, with TRBD1 identical over 8 bases. V was pared by 9 bases and J by 1 base, with 11 bases of the junction left unmatched. Germline V lookup: CDR1 ENHRY, CDR2 SYGVKD. The CDR3 has 15 amino acids. CDR3 bases: TGTGCCATAGATTCAGGGGGCCCGGGATCCTACGAGCAGTACTTC. Protein: CAIDSGGPGSYEQYF.